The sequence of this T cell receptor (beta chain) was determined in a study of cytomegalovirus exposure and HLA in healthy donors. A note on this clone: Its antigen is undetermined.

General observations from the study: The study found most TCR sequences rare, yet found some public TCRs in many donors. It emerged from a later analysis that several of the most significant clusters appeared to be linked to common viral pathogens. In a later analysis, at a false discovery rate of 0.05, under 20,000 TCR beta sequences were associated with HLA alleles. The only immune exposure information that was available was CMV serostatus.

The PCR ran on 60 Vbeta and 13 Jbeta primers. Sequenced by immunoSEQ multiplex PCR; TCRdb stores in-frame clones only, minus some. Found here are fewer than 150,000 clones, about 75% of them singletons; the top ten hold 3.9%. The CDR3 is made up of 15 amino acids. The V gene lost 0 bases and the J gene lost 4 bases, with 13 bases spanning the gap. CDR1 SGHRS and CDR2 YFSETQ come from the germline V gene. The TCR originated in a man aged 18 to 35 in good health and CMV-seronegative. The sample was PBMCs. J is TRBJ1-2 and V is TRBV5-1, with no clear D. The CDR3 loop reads CASSLGAEVSYGYTF. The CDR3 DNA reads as TGCGCCAGCAGCTTGGGGGCTGAAGTGAGCTATGGCTACACCTTC.